A selection of T cell receptor beta chains follows, all from one sample in a study of radiotherapy plus CTLA-4 blockade in lung cancer. Repertoires were generated with immunoSEQ multiplex PCR, while TCRdb's copy carries only in-frame clones and drops some. The sample has around 72,000 clones; over 65% are singletons. The specimen was peripheral blood, collected from a patient treated with radiotherapy plus ipilimumab. These receptors were collected from a human donor with non-small cell lung cancer who had a complete response to radiotherapy plus ipilimumab. The CDR3 runs from the conserved cysteine through the conserved F or W.

TRBV19,CASSMGQGYRGYTF
TRBV11-2,CASSEPGSNPETQYF
TRBV6-1,CASSGGLAASYNEQFF
TRBV9,CASGPANTEAFF
TRBV4-1,CASSWGPGSNQPQHF
TRBV2,CASSETGTGTHEQFF
TRBV10-2,CASSQPLKLTGYGYTF
TRBV5-1,CASSLNTGEHLTHTEAFF
TRBV10-1,CASSEYGDKNSYEQYF
TRBV7-2,CASSLDGNDWNEQFF
TRBV18,CASSLGRNEKLFF
TRBV6-1,CASRMERGSGNTIYF
TRBV6-1,CASGMGDATEQFF
TRBV9,CASSVAPSIFGANVLTF
TRBV7-2,CASSLAVGTGASTNYGYTF
TRBV18,CASSPRTSGKETQYF
TRBV10-3,CAISGSSGSSETQYF
TRBV5-4,CASSGDSNYGYTF
TRBV7-2,CASSPQGLKRGNEQFF
TRBV4-1,CASSQGQGYSGANVLTF
TRBV2,CASSEELGTDTQYF
TRBV19,CASSIVGTSGNTIYF
TRBV7-9,CASSQGGTGVQPQHF
TRBV7-7,CASSPSTGADTQYF
TRBV6-1,CASSETRQGLQFF
TRBV27,CASSLTGGPADTQYF
TRBV9,CASSVDRGQETQYF
TRBV18,CASSSLLDTQYF
TRBV2,CASNPAFSGANVLTF
TRBV30,CAWSVFGVTYEQYF
TRBV6-6,CASSGPSKGNTQYF
TRBV7-2,CASSPGTSIYNEQFF
TRBV6-5,CASSSRTGTLGGGYTF
TRBV18,CASSRSGGETQYF
TRBV20-1,CSAGPDGYTF
TRBV7-9,CASSKTEIYGYTF
TRBV28,CASSLGAQGRTEAFF
TRBV6-1,CASRRGATLASQHF
TRBV10-3,CAISDSTGGGNTIYF
TRBV18,CASSPRQGVDSNQPQHF
TRBV13,CASSFRDRAKNIQYF
TRBV10-3,CAISEGGQGNGYTF
TRBV7-9,CASSPTMGNEKLFF
TRBV7-9,CASSEQQGRFQFF
TRBV6-6,CASSSPGQVADTQYF
TRBV7-2,CASSFSTVGNTIYF